The source of this T cell receptor beta chain is a study of T cell clones after liver transplantation. Study-wide results and limits: In a couple of subjects, few donor cells limited the measurable donor-reactive repertoire.

Produced via immunoSEQ multiplex PCR; TCRdb's table is partial and in-frame only. The table has 80,000 or so clones, about 84% seen once. Of note for this clone: Antigen: not known.

The CDR3 contains 15 residues. Germline CDR1 is MNHEY and CDR2 is SVGAGI. The ends were cut back, 4 bases at V and 4 bases at J, with 13 bases in the middle. The chain links TRBV6-5 to TRBJ2-2; D may correspond to TRBD1 or TRBD2 (7 bases each). The sequence was collected from a human patient who received a liver transplant. Some T cells may be provided by the graft donor. Sample: CD4+ T cells from blood, taken 46 months after liver transplant. In nucleotides, the CDR3 is TGTGCCAGCAGTTCAGGGGGGGCGGGCACCGGGGAGCTGTTTTTT. Its protein product is CASSSGGAGTGELFF.